One T cell receptor beta chain is described in this entry. This sample is part of a study of control samples from healthy donors and cancer patients. This CDR3 region has 14 residues. Trimming removed 8 bases from V and 3 bases from J, with 15 bases in between. Germline CDR1 SNHLY, CDR2 FYNNEI. Clones were read by immunoSEQ multiplex PCR, and TCRdb kept only the in-frame ones, dropping some. The sample gives approximately 150,000 clones, around 88% of which show up once; 1.5% to 2% is in the top ten. This sequence was found in a man aged 18 to 35 in good health. The genes are TRBV2 and TRBJ2-3; D is possibly TRBD2 (6 bases). Sequenced sample: blood. CDR3 DNA: TGTGCCAGCGCGGGGCAGACCGTTACAGATACGCAGTATTTT. Residues: CASAGQTVTDTQYF.